The clone carrying this TCR beta chain was observed many times. Its target is not known. The data were obtained in a study of regulatory T cells in long-lasting Graves disease. Findings and limits, study-wide: Reduced TCR diversity was observed in persistent Graves' patients versus newly diagnosed patients.

The authors built TCR beta libraries using iRepertoire HTBI primers and Arm-PCR of CDR3 regions. From the multiplex PCR reads, TCRdb called clonotypes with MiXCR, one entry per CDR3 protein. Here the sample spans more than 300,000 distinct CDR3 sequences, about 17% being singletons. Time point denoted: newly diagnosed GD, antithyroid drugs for less than 3 months. Scientists built the TCR library using RNA that was extracted from PBMCs. These data were also reused for a study on T cells in Graves' hyperthyroidism and ophthalmopathy. That study adds: The study based diagnoses on clinical symptoms, serum thyroxine and TRAb, thyroid ultrasound and orbital computed tomography. Blood also carried most thyroid clonotypes expanded above 0.001.

The sequence was obtained from a woman younger than 35 with Graves disease. The sample was peripheral blood mononuclear cells (PBMCs), taken at new diagnosis, from a patient treated with antithyroid drugs.

DNA for the CDR3: TGCAGTGCTAGAGATCTGGACAGAAATAGCAATCAGCCCCAGCATTTT. It specifies CSARDLDRNSNQPQHF. The V and J genes are TRBV20-1 and TRBJ1-5; perhaps TRBD1 as D (6 bases). The CDR3 length is 16 residues. Germline CDR1 reads DFQATT; CDR2 reads SNEGSKA (reference sequence). V was trimmed by 0 bases and J by 0 bases, leaving 12 bases between them.